These 24 T cell receptor beta chains were sequenced from one sample in a study of cytomegalovirus exposure and HLA in healthy donors. PCR used 60 Vbeta primers and 13 Jbeta primers. The assay was immunoSEQ multiplex PCR, and TCRdb's table has in-frame clones only and misses some. The table includes over 150,000 clones, more than 65% detected once. Material for sequencing was PBMCs. These receptors all come from a woman in her 40s in good health and CMV-seropositive.

The chain carries TRBV4-2 and TRBJ2-3; D might be TRBD1 (5 bases). The V end was cut by 3 bases, the J end by 2 bases, with 12 bases between. The CDR3 loop spans 15 amino acids. Germline V gives CDR1 LGHNA, CDR2 YNFKEQ. CDR3 in amino acids: CASSHRQIDTDTQYF. The DNA of the CDR3 is TGTGCCAGCAGCCACAGACAGATTGACACAGATACGCAGTATTTT.

The CDR3: CASSQGPSSGVNKRNEQFF. CDR3 nucleotide sequence: TGCGCCAGCAGCCAAGGACCCTCTAGCGGGGTGAACAAGAGGAATGAGCAGTTCTTC. The V gene is TRBV4-1, the J gene TRBJ2-1, with 9 nucleotides matching TRBD2. With 1 base clipped from V and 7 bases from J, the junction kept 17 bases outside the gene matches. Germline V gives CDR1 MGHRA, CDR2 YSYEKL. This CDR3 region has 19 residues.

The V and J genes are TRBV5-5 and TRBJ1-5; D is possibly TRBD1 (6 bases). Trimming removed 0 bases from V and 9 bases from J, with 13 bases in between. This CDR3 region has 14 residues. Looked up from germline, CDR1 is SGHKS and CDR2 is YYEKEE (reference sequence). The CDR3 region has the DNA TGTGCCAGCAGCTTGGAGGGGGGAGGGTGGCCCCAGCATTTT. This sequence encodes CASSLEGGGWPQHF. Drawing the rest from reference TRBV5-5 and TRBJ1-5, the complete variable domain is DAGVTQSPTHLIKTRGQQVTLRCSPISGHKSVSWYQQVLGQGPQFIFQYYEKEERGRGNFPDRFSARQFPNYSSELNVNALLLGDSALYLCASSLEGGGWPQHFGDGTRLSIL.

This clone was counted once. The genes are TRBV7-2 and TRBJ2-1, with 8 bases fitting TRBD1. The CDR3 sequence is 16 residues long. After removal of 5 bases from V and 6 bases from J, the junction contained 12 bases not matched to a gene. Per germline, CDR1 SGHTA and CDR2 FQGNSA. The chain's CDR3 is CASSRTPGTGLNEQFF. The DNA for the CDR3 is TGTGCCAGCAGCCGCACTCCTGGGACAGGCCTCAATGAGCAGTTCTTC.

V is TRBV6-6 and J is TRBJ1-1; the D is unclear. The CDR3 runs 14 residues. The V end was cut by 5 bases, the J end by 3 bases, with 13 bases between. Germline lookup yields CDR1 MNHNY and CDR2 SVGAGI (reference sequence). The CDR3 here is CASSGRSGDTEAFF. In DNA, the CDR3 is TGTGCCAGCAGTGGTCGATCGGGAGACACTGAAGCTTTCTTT.

This chain joins TRBV7-9 and TRBJ2-5, with D possibly matching TRBD1 (6 bases). The CDR3 covers 14 residues. Germline-derived CDR1 and CDR2 are SEHNR and FQNEAQ (reference sequence). V dropped 4 bases and J dropped 8 bases, with 17 bases sitting between them. This CDR3 reads CASSSNSGASTQYF. The CDR3 nucleotides are TGTGCCAGCAGCTCAAATTCAGGGGCTAGTACCCAGTACTTC.

This clone was detected only a few times. The genes are TRBV12-5 and TRBJ2-2; D is unresolved. This CDR3 has 14 residues. Germline V gene lookup returns CDR1 LGHNT and CDR2 FRNRAP. Trimming cost V 1 base and J 1 base, with 4 bases left between them. CDR3 sequence reads: CASGLGQNTGELFF. CDR3 bases: TGTGCTAGTGGTTTGGGACAGAACACCGGGGAGCTGTTTTTT.

The V gene is TRBV2, the J gene TRBJ2-7, with D possibly being TRBD1 (6 bases). The CDR3 loop spans 14 amino acids. The ends were cut back, 6 bases at V and 6 bases at J, with 18 bases in the middle. Germline CDR1 and CDR2: SNHLY and FYNNEI. The CDR3 loop is CASRSRDNFSEQYF. The CDR3 coding sequence is TGTGCCAGCAGAAGCCGGGACAATTTTTCCGAGCAGTACTTC.

The chain employs TRBV4-1 and TRBJ2-3; tentatively, D is TRBD2 (5 bases). The CDR3 is made up of 14 amino acids. Germline V gives CDR1 MGHRA, CDR2 YSYEKL. Trimming took off 4 bases at V and 0 bases at J, with 8 bases between the two ends. Here the CDR3 DNA reads TGCGCCAGCAGCCGTCGGACTAGCACAGATACGCAGTATTTT. Translated: CASSRRTSTDTQYF.

This chain links TRBV6-5 with TRBJ2-5; the D gene is possibly TRBD1 (5 bases). The J call may be incorrect, as the DNA end agrees better with TRBJ2-7. Germline CDR1 MNHEY, CDR2 SVGAGI. CDR3 length: 16 amino acids. For the CDR3, the DNA is TGTGCCAGCAGTTACCTAGACCCCCTGGGGCACTACGAGCAGTACTTC. It codes for CASSYLDPLGHYEQYF.

V and J are TRBV6-5 and TRBJ1-1, with 9 bases that match TRBD1. The V gene's germline CDR1 is MNHEY and CDR2 SVGAGI. The CDR3 has 15 amino acids. V lost 7 bases and J lost 1; bases outside the gene matches: 7. The CDR3 nucleotides read TGTGCCAGCACCGATACAGGGGGCAAGAACACTGAAGCTTTCTTT. This encodes CASTDTGGKNTEAFF.

This sequence joins TRBV7-2 and TRBJ1-4, with D possibly being TRBD1 (5 bases). The V end was cut by 4 bases, the J end by 15 bases, with 21 bases between. The CDR3 extends over 14 amino acids. Germline lookup yields CDR1 SGHTA and CDR2 FQGNSA. This chain's CDR3 is CASSSIGGDVPLFF. Written as DNA, the CDR3 is TGTGCCAGCAGCTCCATTGGAGGGGACGTGCCCTTGTTTTTT.

This sequence joins TRBV7-2 and TRBJ2-7; 12 bases map to TRBD1. Unmatched junction bases numbered 11, after V lost 6 bases and J lost 5 bases. Germline V gene lookup returns CDR1 SGHTA and CDR2 FQGNSA. CDR3 length: 16 amino acids. CDR3 sequence reads: CASSQARDRGRHEQYF. The CDR3 region has the DNA TGTGCCAGCAGTCAAGCCCGGGACAGGGGGCGCCACGAGCAGTACTTC. The full variable domain, completed using reference TRBV7-2 and TRBJ2-7, is GAGVSQSPSNKVTEKGKDVELRCDPISGHTALYWYRQSLGQGLEFLIYFQGNSAPDKSGLPSDRFSAERTGGSVSTLTIQRTQQEDSAVYLCASSQARDRGRHEQYFGPGTRLTVT.

This clone was observed a few times. The chain recombines TRBV12-5 with TRBJ2-1, with TRBD2 as a possible D gene (6 bases). The CDR3 is 15 amino acids. Looked up from germline, CDR1 is LGHNT and CDR2 is FRNRAP. V was shortened by 1 base and J by 4 bases, with 11 bases between the two germline ends. CDR3 DNA: TGTGCTAGTGGTTTGGCCCTAGGAGGGTACAATGAGCAGTTCTTC. This sequence encodes CASGLALGGYNEQFF. The whole variable domain, remainder taken from reference TRBV12-5 and TRBJ2-1, is DARVTQTPRHKVTEMGQEVTMRCQPILGHNTVFWYRQTMMQGLELLAYFRNRAPLDDSGMPKDRFSAEMPDATLATLKIQPSEPRDSAVYFCASGLALGGYNEQFFGPGTRLTVL.

The V and J genes are TRBV7-9 and TRBJ2-2, with D tentatively TRBD1 (5 bases). CDR1 and CDR2 (germline): SEHNR, FQNEAQ (reference sequence). The V end lost 5 bases, the J end lost 0 bases, and 22 bases lay between the germline ends. There are 19 residues in the CDR3. CDR3 residues: CASSVLGATPSTNTGELFF. The CDR3 region has the DNA TGTGCCAGCAGCGTCCTAGGGGCAACACCCAGTACGAACACCGGGGAGCTGTTTTTT.

The chain combines TRBV29-1 with TRBJ1-3; a weak D match, TRBD1 (5 bases). The CDR3 extends over 15 amino acids. Looked up from germline, CDR1 is SQVTM and CDR2 is ANQGSEA. V lost 7 bases to trimming and J lost 6 bases, with 22 bases between them. DNA of the CDR3: TGCAGCGCCTGGGGGGGGAAGGGAAAGGAAAACACCATATATTTT. It encodes CSAWGGKGKENTIYF.

The chain has TRBV10-3 and TRBJ2-5, with D maybe TRBD2 (6 bases). Germline CDR1 and CDR2: ENHRY and SYGVKD. The CDR3 extends over 14 amino acids. V lost 8 bases, J lost 1 base, and 14 bases lay in between. The CDR3 here is CAIGAGRAQETQYF. The CDR3 DNA is TGTGCCATCGGGGCGGGACGCGCCCAAGAGACCCAGTACTTC.

The chain joins TRBV10-3 to TRBJ1-1; D is unresolved. V was clipped by 2 bases and J by 4 bases, with 8 bases between them. CDR1 and CDR2 (germline): ENHRY, SYGVKD. The CDR3 totals 13 residues. The DNA of the CDR3 is TGTGCCATCAGTGAGGGGGAGGGCACTGAAGCTTTCTTT. The encoded protein is CAISEGEGTEAFF.

This clone was seen a few times. The V gene is TRBV28, the J gene TRBJ2-5, with 10 nucleotides matching TRBD1. The trim removed 2 bases at V and 5 bases at J, leaving 5 bases unmatched. Germline loops: CDR1 MDHEN, CDR2 SYDVKM. CDR3 size: 15 residues. The CDR3 DNA follows: TGTGCCAGCAGTTTACCGGGACAGGGGAGGGAGACCCAGTACTTC. Translating it yields CASSLPGQGRETQYF.

V gene TRBV6-5 combines with J gene TRBJ1-3, with 7 bases aligning to TRBD1. V was clipped by 2 bases and J by 8 bases; unmatched bases: 6. Germline V gene data show CDR1 as MNHEY and CDR2 as SVGAGI. CDR3 length: 14 amino acids. The CDR3 bases are TGTGCCAGCAGTTACGCTGACAGGGCCCACACCATATATTTT. Amino acid sequence: CASSYADRAHTIYF.

The chain combines TRBV10-2 with TRBJ2-3; 7 nucleotides agree with TRBD2. The CDR3 loop spans 16 amino acids. The V segment lost 10 bases and the J segment 2 bases; nucleotides outside the gene matches: 15. The germline V gene encodes CDR1 WSHSY and CDR2 SAAADI. This CDR3 is CATSAGELLITDTQYF. For the CDR3, the DNA is TGCGCCACCTCGGCGGGGGAGCTTCTAATCACAGATACGCAGTATTTT.

The gene calls are TRBV29-1 and TRBJ2-2, with 10 bases that match TRBD2. The CDR3 covers 14 residues. The V gene end was trimmed by 1 base and the J gene end by 6 bases; junction bases not matched to a gene: 2. Germline CDR1 is SQVTM and CDR2 is ANQGSEA. The CDR3 loop is CSVEVSGGPGELFF. CDR3 bases: TGCAGCGTTGAAGTTAGCGGGGGGCCCGGGGAGCTGTTTTTT.

As concerns this clone: The same CDR3 can be traced to other DNA sequences in this sample. The CDR3 coding sequence is TGTGCCAGCAGCTTGGAGGGACAGGGGAACACTGAAGCTTTCTTT. This codes for CASSLEGQGNTEAFF. V and J are TRBV5-4 and TRBJ1-1; 9 bases match TRBD1. There are 15 residues in the CDR3. Germline assignment: CDR1 SGHNT and CDR2 YYREEE (reference sequence). J gave up 1 base and V 0 bases, and 1 base lay outside the gene matches.

This clone has just a few counts. One junction end disagrees with the germline gene, perhaps due to a read error. V and J are TRBV6-1 and TRBJ1-5, with 10 bases fitting TRBD1. CDR3 length: 15 amino acids. CDR1 and CDR2 from the germline V gene are MNHNS and SASEGT. The CDR3: CASRGDRGSNQPQNF. CDR3 nucleotides: TGTGCCAGCAGGGGGGACAGGGGAAGCAATCAGCCCCAGAATTTT.